The sequence of this TCR beta chain was determined in a study of T cells in Graves' hyperthyroidism and ophthalmopathy. Amplified TCR beta CDR3 regions derived from RNA transcripts. The TCR CDR3 first-round RT-PCR relied on the HTBI primer set. TCRdb reanalysed the multiplex PCR reads using MiXCR and keeps one entry per CDR3 protein. Among 500,000 to 600,000 distinct CDR3 sequences listed, 16% were seen once. This clonotype was detected ten times or more. Sequenced material: blood. The TCR sequence derives from a woman aged 18-35 years with Graves' hyperthyroidism.

CDR3 amino acids: CASPNDRGRYNEQFF. The CDR3 DNA reads as TGCGCCAGCCCCAACGACAGGGGGCGATACAATGAGCAGTTCTTC. The chain has TRBV4-3 and TRBJ2-1, with 10 bases fitting TRBD1. The CDR3 loop spans 15 amino acids. Germline CDR1 reads LGHNA; CDR2 reads YSLEER. V shed 8 bases and J 4 bases; nucleotides not matched to a gene: 8.